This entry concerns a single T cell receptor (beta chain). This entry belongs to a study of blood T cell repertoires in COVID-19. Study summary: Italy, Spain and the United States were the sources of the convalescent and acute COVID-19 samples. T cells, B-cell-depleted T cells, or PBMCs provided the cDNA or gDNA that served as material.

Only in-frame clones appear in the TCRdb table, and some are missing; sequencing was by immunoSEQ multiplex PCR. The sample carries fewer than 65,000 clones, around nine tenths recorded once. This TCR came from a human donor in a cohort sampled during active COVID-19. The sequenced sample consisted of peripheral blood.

The CDR3 DNA reads as TGTGCCACAGGGGGATCCGGAAACACCATATATTTT. It is translated as CATGGSGNTIYF. The chain has TRBV6-5 and TRBJ1-3; TRBD1 matches at 7 bases. This CDR3 is built from 12 residues. The germline V gene encodes CDR1 MNHEY and CDR2 SVGAGI. Unmatched junction bases numbered 4, after V lost 10 bases and J lost 4 bases.